What follows are 24 T cell receptor beta chains derived from one specimen sequenced in a study of response to subunit inactivated influenza vaccine. TCRdb processed the RT-PCR reads anew with MiXCR; each CDR3 protein has one entry. The sample has roughly 550,000 distinct CDR3 sequences, approximately 22% seen once; the top ten hold approximately 3%. The same sample was also studied in work on T cells expressing NK-cell markers. As that study records: Libraries used 5'RACE template switching adding universal primer site and UMIs.

Material: CD4+ T cells sorted from PBMCs, obtained 11 to 12 days after vaccination. The receptor set was obtained from a man aged 50 to 60 who received an inactivated influenza vaccine.

The J gene is TRBJ2-7, the V gene TRBV27, with D perhaps matching TRBD2 (6 bases). This CDR3 is built from 17 residues. Germline V gene lookup returns CDR1 MNHEY and CDR2 SMNVEV (reference sequence). Trimming took off 0 bases at V and 2 bases at J, with 17 bases between the two ends. CDR3 sequence (DNA): TGTGCCAGCAGTTTATCGTCGTGGCCGGGACTGACCTACGAGCAGTACTTC. It translates to CASSLSSWPGLTYEQYF.

V and J are TRBV5-5 and TRBJ2-7, with D hard to call. The CDR3 loop spans 12 amino acids. CDR1 and CDR2 (germline): SGHKS, YYEKEE (reference sequence). Trimming shortened V by 1 base and J by 6 bases, and 8 bases separated the two germline ends. The CDR3 sequence: CASSLYVGEQYF. The CDR3 region has the DNA TGTGCCAGCAGCTTGTACGTTGGCGAGCAGTACTTC. The variable domain in full, completed from reference TRBV5-5 and TRBJ2-7, reads DAGVTQSPTHLIKTRGQQVTLRCSPISGHKSVSWYQQVLGQGPQFIFQYYEKEERGRGNFPDRFSARQFPNYSSELNVNALLLGDSALYLCASSLYVGEQYFGPGTRLTVT.

The chain employs TRBV7-2 and TRBJ1-1; TRBD1 matches at 7 bases. This CDR3 region has 14 residues. The ends lost 6 bases at V and 2 bases at J; junction bases unmatched: 6. CDR1 is SGHTA and CDR2 is FQGNSA in the germline V gene. As DNA, the CDR3 is TGTGCCAGCAGAAAGTACAGGGGAAACACTGAAGCTTTCTTT. This sequence encodes CASRKYRGNTEAFF.

This clonotype has more than one count but fewer than ten. The V and J genes are TRBV5-1 and TRBJ2-1; 11 positions agree with TRBD2. Germline CDR1 SGHRS, CDR2 YFSETQ. After removal of 0 bases from V and 10 bases from J, the junction contained 3 bases not matched to a gene. This CDR3 contains 14 residues. The CDR3 DNA reads as TGCGCCAGCAGCTTGGGATCTAGCGGGAGGGAGCAGTTCTTC. This translates into CASSLGSSGREQFF. Full variable domain (outside the CDR3, taken from reference TRBV5-1 and TRBJ2-1): KAGVTQTPRYLIKTRGQQVTLSCSPISGHRSVSWYQQTPGQGLQFLFEYFSETQRNKGNFPGRFSGRQFSNSRSEMNVSTLELGDSALYLCASSLGSSGREQFFGPGTRLTVL.

This chain connects TRBV5-5 to TRBJ2-1, with a possible D match to TRBD2 (6 bases). The CDR3 has 13 amino acids. The V end lost 4 bases, the J end lost 10 bases, and 15 bases lay between the germline ends. Germline V gene lookup returns CDR1 SGHKS and CDR2 YYEKEE (reference sequence). CDR3 in amino acids: CASSESRDFEQFF. In DNA, the CDR3 is TGTGCCAGCAGCGAGTCCCGGGACTTCGAGCAGTTCTTC.

V is TRBV7-2 and J is TRBJ2-7; a weak D match, TRBD2 (5 bases). The CDR3 sequence is 15 residues long. V lost 2 bases to trimming and J lost 3 bases, with 14 bases between them. The V gene's germline CDR1 is SGHTA and CDR2 FQGNSA. CDR3 bases: TGTGCCAGCAGCTTATCTACCGGGGTGGGCTACGAGCAGTACTTC. Protein sequence: CASSLSTGVGYEQYF.

The chain joins TRBV4-2 to TRBJ2-2; 7 positions agree with TRBD2. The germline gives CDR1 LGHNA, CDR2 YNFKEQ. Trimming at V came to 0 bases and at J to 0 bases, leaving 4 bases not matched to a gene. The CDR3 sequence is 17 residues long. The CDR3 DNA is TGTGCCAGCAGCCAAGATTGGGGGGGAGCGAACACCGGGGAGCTGTTTTTT. The encoded protein is CASSQDWGGANTGELFF.

The V call is TRBV20-1, the J call TRBJ1-3; D is undetermined. With 3 bases removed from V and 3 bases from J, the gap between germline ends came to 15 bases. Germline V gene sequence: CDR1 DFQATT, CDR2 SNEGSKA (reference sequence). The CDR3 contains 15 residues. The CDR3 DNA reads as TGCAGTGCTAGCGGAGGTGGCACCCTTGGAAACACCATATATTTT. Translating it yields CSASGGGTLGNTIYF.

The chain has TRBV7-2 and TRBJ2-3, with 8 bases fitting TRBD2. Germline V gene lookup returns CDR1 SGHTA and CDR2 FQGNSA. The V gene end was trimmed by 7 bases and the J gene end by 8 bases; junction bases not matched to a gene: 11. This CDR3 is built from 14 residues. This chain's CDR3 is CASITAGARGTQYF. Here the CDR3 DNA reads TGTGCCAGCATTACAGCGGGAGCTAGGGGTACGCAGTATTTT.

V gene TRBV4-2 combines with J gene TRBJ1-5; D ambiguous. Per germline, CDR1 LGHNA and CDR2 YNFKEQ. Trimming pared 0 bases from V and 0 bases from J, leaving 9 bases between. This CDR3 contains 16 residues. The CDR3 DNA follows: TGTGCCAGCAGCCAAGATGGCGGTTATAGCAATCAGCCCCAGCATTTT. This sequence encodes CASSQDGGYSNQPQHF.

This clonotype was detected a few times. The CDR3 bases are TGCGCCAGCAGCCTCGGTGAGGGGCATGGCTACACCTTC. Its protein is CASSLGEGHGYTF. The chain links TRBV5-1 to TRBJ1-2; D perhaps matches TRBD1 (5 bases). The CDR3 has 13 amino acids. The germline V and J ends were trimmed by 4 bases and 6 bases, with 13 bases remaining between them. Germline CDR1 is SGHRS and CDR2 is YFSETQ.

This clonotype was seen at least ten times. V usage is TRBV6-6 and J usage is TRBJ2-2; TRBD1 might be the D (6 bases). The length of the CDR3 is 16 residues. Deletions cut 4 bases from V and 6 bases from J, with 18 bases between. In germline, CDR1 is MNHNY, CDR2 SVGAGI (reference sequence). As DNA, the CDR3 is TGTGCCAGCAGTTTGGGCTCGGGCAGGGGAGCCGGGGAGCTGTTTTTT. Protein: CASSLGSGRGAGELFF.

This clonotype has a handful of counts. The V call is TRBV7-2, the J call TRBJ2-5; the D is unclear. Trimming left V 5 bases short and J 1 base short, with 14 bases between. Germline V gene sequence: CDR1 SGHTA, CDR2 FQGNSA. The CDR3 is 15 residues long. CDR3 sequence reads: CASSPWGLFQETQYF. The CDR3, as DNA: TGTGCCAGCAGCCCGTGGGGTTTATTCCAAGAGACCCAGTACTTC. The full variable domain, rest sourced from reference TRBV7-2 and TRBJ2-5, is GAGVSQSPSNKVTEKGKDVELRCDPISGHTALYWYRQSLGQGLEFLIYFQGNSAPDKSGLPSDRFSAERTGGSVSTLTIQRTQQEDSAVYLCASSPWGLFQETQYFGPGTRLLVL.

In its sample, this clonotype was seen many times. The chain employs TRBV11-1 and TRBJ2-7, with no clear D. The germline CDR1 and CDR2 sequences are SGHAT and FQDESV (reference sequence). CDR3 size: 14 residues. Trimming left V 5 bases short and J 0 bases short, with 11 bases between. The CDR3 spells CASSPPTASYEQYF. DNA of the CDR3: TGTGCCAGCAGCCCCCCTACGGCCTCCTACGAGCAGTACTTC.

The CDR3 DNA reads TGTGCCAGCAGCCAAGATAGACAGGGGGCTTATTCACCCCTCCACTTT. Protein sequence: CASSQDRQGAYSPLHF. V and J are TRBV4-2 and TRBJ1-6; 10 nucleotides line up with TRBD1. CDR3 length equals 16 residues. Germline-derived CDR1 and CDR2 are LGHNA and YNFKEQ. J gave up 8 bases and V 0 bases, and 4 bases lay outside the gene matches.

V is TRBV28 and J is TRBJ2-1, with 11 bases fitting TRBD2. The CDR3 length is 16 residues. Germline CDR1 and CDR2: MDHEN and SYDVKM. The V segment lost 6 bases and the J segment 2 bases; nucleotides outside the gene matches: 6. The CDR3 sequence: CASSPALAGAYNEQFF. As DNA, the CDR3 is TGTGCCAGCAGCCCCGCACTAGCGGGGGCCTACAATGAGCAGTTCTTC.

The rearrangement links TRBV10-3 to TRBJ1-2; 12 positions match TRBD1. The CDR3 runs 16 residues. The J segment lost 3 bases and the V segment lost 6 bases, leaving 8 bases of the junction unmatched. CDR1 is ENHRY, CDR2 SYGVKD, per germline. The CDR3 loop reads CAIRGQGASIDYGYTF. DNA of the CDR3: TGTGCCATCAGGGGACAGGGGGCTTCCATCGACTATGGCTACACCTTC.

This clonotype was observed a few times. The rearrangement links TRBV12-3 or TRBV12-4 to TRBJ1-1; no firm D call. V lost 7 bases to trimming and J lost 0 bases, with 12 bases between them. This CDR3 has 14 amino acids. In nucleotides, the CDR3 is TGTGCCAGCACCCTAACCGGGGTGAACACTGAAGCTTTCTTT. Translating it yields CASTLTGVNTEAFF.

The genes are TRBV15 and TRBJ2-3, with TRBD2 matching 8 bases. V shed 0 bases, J shed 9 bases, and the junction held 8 bases outside the gene matches. Germline CDR1 LNHNV, CDR2 YYDKDF (reference sequence). The CDR3 totals 15 residues. The CDR3 DNA is TGTGCCACCAGCAGAGATATGGCGGGGGGAGGCACGCAGTATTTT. It codes for CATSRDMAGGGTQYF.

This clonotype was observed a few times. The chain combines TRBV7-9 with TRBJ2-7; D unresolved. The length of the CDR3 is 15 residues. Trimming removed 1 base from V and 3 bases from J, with 13 bases in between. Germline CDR1 is SEHNR and CDR2 is FQNEAQ (reference sequence). The chain's CDR3 is CASSLGAVTYYEQYF. The CDR3 DNA sequence: TGTGCCAGCAGCTTAGGCGCGGTCACCTACTACGAGCAGTACTTC.

The chain carries TRBV20-1 and TRBJ1-5; D gene uncertain. The V and J ends lost 3 bases and 3 bases respectively, with 18 bases between them. Germline values: CDR1 DFQATT, CDR2 SNEGSKA (reference sequence). CDR3 length equals 16 residues. The CDR3 is CSASEPPTRINQPQHF. The CDR3 DNA sequence: TGCAGTGCTAGCGAGCCTCCGACGCGGATCAATCAGCCCCAGCATTTT.

The chain recombines TRBV5-1 with TRBJ2-5, with 7 bases matching TRBD1. This CDR3 comprises 14 residues. V lost 4 bases and J lost 5; bases outside the gene matches: 8. Germline loops: CDR1 SGHRS, CDR2 YFSETQ. The CDR3 spells CASSPKTGSETQYF. The CDR3 coding sequence is TGCGCCAGCAGCCCGAAGACAGGGTCGGAGACCCAGTACTTC.

The chain recombines TRBV28 with TRBJ2-1, with 7 bases that match TRBD2. J gave up 10 bases and V 1 base, and 13 bases lay outside the gene matches. This CDR3 comprises 16 residues. CDR1 is MDHEN and CDR2 is SYDVKM in the germline V gene. The CDR3 loop reads CASSLFPPRLAEEQFF. As DNA, the CDR3 is TGTGCCAGCAGTTTATTCCCCCCCCGGCTAGCGGAAGAGCAGTTCTTC.

This rearrangement joins TRBV7-2 to TRBJ2-3, with TRBD2 identical over 9 bases. Germline V CDR1 and CDR2: SGHTA, FQGNSA. The V segment lost 5 bases and the J segment 3 bases; nucleotides outside the gene matches: 6. The CDR3 is 15 residues long. The CDR3 DNA is TGTGCCAGCAGCCCGGCGGGACTAGCAACAGATACGCAGTATTTT. Its translation is CASSPAGLATDTQYF.